Below are 14 T cell receptor beta chains sequenced from a single sample in a study of T cell responses to AZD1222 COVID-19 vaccine (TCRdb year 2021). In light of the paper, this sample's time point label describes: baseline before first vaccination. Library preparation used the immunoSEQ multiplex PCR assay. The table was pulled from immuneACCESS by TCRdb, which kept in-frame rearrangements only. Such tables lose some clones; where checked, under half of the loss comes from unresolved V genes, and the rest has no known cause. The sample profile shows 90,000 to 150,000 clones; 88% of them were found once. The leading ten clones occupy roughly 3.5% of the sample. The sequencing used peripheral blood, collected on day 0 of AZD1222 vaccination. Receptors originate from an adult in good health.

V and J are TRBV11-1 and TRBJ1-5, with D uncertain. V lost 1 base to trimming and J lost 6 bases, with 7 bases between them. CDR1 SGHAT and CDR2 FQDESV come from the germline V gene (reference sequence). The CDR3 contains 13 residues. CDR3 loop: CASSLVRGQPQHF. CDR3 DNA sequence: TGTGCCAGCAGCTTAGTTCGGGGTCAGCCCCAGCATTTT.

The chain joins TRBV10-1 to TRBJ2-1; D unresolved. V was cut by 10 bases and J by 7 bases, with 17 bases left in between. CDR1 and CDR2 from the germline V gene are WNHNN and SYGVQD (reference sequence). The CDR3 runs 13 residues. In nucleotides, the CDR3 is TGCGCCATCGCAGACCCTCTACTTAATGAGCAGTTCTTC. Its protein product is CAIADPLLNEQFF.

The CDR3 sequence is CATSDPGLSTEQFF. In DNA, the CDR3 is TGTGCCACCAGTGACCCGGGACTGTCTACGGAGCAGTTCTTC. V usage is TRBV24-1 and J usage is TRBJ2-1; TRBD2 is a possible D gene (6 bases). V lost 4 bases, J lost 10 bases, and 16 bases lay in between. The CDR3 consists of 14 residues. Germline V gene sequence: CDR1 KGHDR, CDR2 SFDVKD.

This chain links TRBV6-5 with TRBJ1-2; D is ambiguous. The CDR3 covers 11 residues. Trimming removed 7 bases from V and 7 bases from J, with 10 bases in between. Germline V gene data show CDR1 as MNHEY and CDR2 as SVGAGI. CDR3 sequence (DNA): TGTGCCAGCAAGAGGGATGGTGGCTACACCTTC. This gives the protein CASKRDGGYTF.

This chain joins TRBV6-1 and TRBJ1-3, with D perhaps matching TRBD1 (5 bases). Germline V gene data show CDR1 as MNHNS and CDR2 as SASEGT. The CDR3 totals 16 residues. The V and J ends lost 3 bases and 4 bases respectively, with 16 bases between them. CDR3 coding DNA: TGTGCCAGCAGTGACGGTCCAGGGCTCTCAGGAAACACCATATATTTT. Translation gives CASSDGPGLSGNTIYF.

CDR3 loop: CASSLLGPNEKLFF. CDR3 DNA: TGTGCCAGCAGTTTATTGGGCCCTAATGAAAAACTGTTTTTT. V and J are TRBV27 and TRBJ1-4; D unclear. Trimming shortened V by 1 base and J by 3 bases, and 6 bases separated the two germline ends. From germline, CDR1 is MNHEY and CDR2 SMNVEV (reference sequence). The CDR3 consists of 14 residues. Complete variable domain (other parts from reference TRBV27 and TRBJ1-4): EAQVTQNPRYLITVTGKKLTVTCSQNMNHEYMSWYRQDPGLGLRQIYYSMNVEVTDKGDVPEGYKVSRKEKRNFPLILESPSPNQTSLYFCASSLLGPNEKLFFGSGTQLSVL.

This clone was detected once. The J gene is TRBJ2-3, the V gene TRBV20-1; D uncertain. The CDR3 contains 11 residues. Between the trimmed V and J ends, which lost 6 bases and 0 bases, there was a span of 4 bases. Germline values: CDR1 DFQATT, CDR2 SNEGSKA (reference sequence). CDR3 nucleotide sequence: TGCAGTGCCCTGAGCACAGATACGCAGTATTTT. It yields the protein CSALSTDTQYF.

The chain recombines TRBV15 with TRBJ2-7, with TRBD1 identical over 8 bases. Per the germline V gene, CDR1 is LNHNV and CDR2 is YYDKDF (reference sequence). J lost 2 bases, V lost 4 bases, and 4 bases had no gene match. There are 14 residues in the CDR3. CDR3 in DNA: TGTGCCACCAGCACTAGGACAGGGACCTACGAGCAGTACTTC. Its protein is CATSTRTGTYEQYF.

The genes are TRBV12-3 or TRBV12-4 and TRBJ1-3; D ambiguous. The V end lost 2 bases, the J end lost 11 bases, and 13 bases lay between the germline ends. The CDR3 extends over 13 amino acids. As DNA, the CDR3 is TGTGCCAGCAGTTTAATATCGGGTATAGCCATATATTTT. It translates to CASSLISGIAIYF.

The rearrangement links TRBV6-5 to TRBJ1-1; possibly TRBD1 for D (5 bases). V was pared by 4 bases and J by 2 bases, with 11 bases between. The CDR3 loop spans 14 amino acids. Looked up from germline, CDR1 is MNHEY and CDR2 is SVGAGI. CDR3 in amino acids: CASSSSGGNTEAFF. CDR3 nucleotides: TGTGCCAGCAGTTCATCGGGGGGAAACACTGAAGCTTTCTTT.

The chain combines TRBV6-4 with TRBJ1-1; D remains unclear. This CDR3 is built from 13 residues. V was shortened by 6 bases and J by 0 bases, with 8 bases between the two germline ends. Germline V lookup: CDR1 MRHNA, CDR2 SNTAGT. The CDR3 DNA reads as TGTGCCAGCAGCCGTTTTATGAACACTGAAGCTTTCTTT. Its protein is CASSRFMNTEAFF.

The chain is built from TRBV4-1 and TRBJ2-7, with 11 bases aligning to TRBD2. Germline loops: CDR1 MGHRA, CDR2 YSYEKL. The V and J ends lost 2 bases and 4 bases, in that order; junction bases with no gene match: 7. There are 16 residues in the CDR3. The CDR3 is CASSQTPGLADYEQYF. The CDR3 DNA reads as TGCGCCAGCAGCCAAACACCGGGACTAGCGGATTACGAGCAGTACTTC.

As to this clone: At the DNA level, this CDR3 is encoded by other sequences in the same sample as well. The DNA of the CDR3 is TGTGCCAGTAGTATAAAGGGGAACTATGGCTACACCTTC. Translating gives CASSIKGNYGYTF. The chain carries TRBV19 and TRBJ1-2; D is possibly TRBD1 (5 bases). This CDR3 is built from 13 residues. Germline lookup yields CDR1 LNHDA and CDR2 SQIVND (reference sequence). Trimming removed 2 bases at V and 2 bases at J, with 6 bases between.

The chain carries TRBV15 and TRBJ1-3, with unresolved D. The CDR3 runs 14 residues. Germline-derived CDR1 and CDR2 are LNHNV and YYDKDF (reference sequence). Trimming pared 1 base from V and 4 bases from J, leaving 8 bases between. The DNA of the CDR3 is TGTGCCACCAGCAGAGTAGGCTCCGGAAACACCATATATTTT. It translates to CATSRVGSGNTIYF.